A selection of T cell receptor beta chains follows, all from one sample in a study of control samples from healthy donors and cancer patients. Assay: immunoSEQ multiplex PCR; the TCRdb copy retains only in-frame clones and omits some. This sample carries 80,000 to 100,000 clones, almost 90% of them seen once, and the ten largest clones take around an eighth. Sequenced input: blood. The receptors shown here come from a man aged 25 to 45 in good health. Both conserved end residues are part of each CDR3. The D gene is left open where the match is weak. Expanded clones are given a class, and other clones once, few, many or no size at all.

V: TRBV18; J: TRBJ2-7; size: NA; D: NA; DNA: TGTGCCAGCTCAGCCGACAGGGAGGACTACGAGCAGTACTTC; CDR3: CASSADREDYEQYF
V: TRBV9; J: TRBJ2-1; size: NA; D: TRBD2; DNA: TGTGCCAGCAGCGTAGGACTAGCGGGAGGCCCCCTCTATTACAATGAGCAGTTCTTC; CDR3: CASSVGLAGGPLYYNEQFF
V: TRBV18; J: TRBJ2-3; size: once; D: TRBD1; DNA: TGTGCCAGCTCACCCCAAACCCCGGGACAGGGATCCACAGATACGCAGTATTTT; CDR3: CASSPQTPGQGSTDTQYF
V: TRBV7-9; J: TRBJ2-6; size: NA; D: NA; DNA: TGTGCCAGCAGCCCACCGGTCTCTGGGGCCAACGTCCTGACTTTC; CDR3: CASSPPVSGANVLTF
V: TRBV24-1; J: TRBJ2-7; size: NA; D: TRBD1; DNA: TGTGCCACCGGATCTGGGACAGACCCTTCCTACGAGCAGTACTTC; CDR3: CATGSGTDPSYEQYF
V: TRBV18; J: TRBJ1-1; size: NA; D: NA; DNA: TGTGCCAGCTCACCCATCTCAGGGAACACTGAAGCTTTCTTT; CDR3: CASSPISGNTEAFF
V: TRBV7-9; J: TRBJ2-2; size: NA; D: NA; DNA: TGTGCCAGCAGCTTAAGTGCAACGGGAGAGCTGTTTTTT; CDR3: CASSLSATGELFF
V: TRBV4-1; J: TRBJ2-3; size: NA; D: TRBD2; DNA: TGCGCCAGCAGCCCCGAACGGGGGGTACCTAGCGGGAGCGGGACAGATACGCAGTATTTT; CDR3: CASSPERGVPSGSGTDTQYF
V: TRBV12-3/TRBV12-4; J: TRBJ2-2; size: NA; D: NA; DNA: TGTGCCAGCAGTTTAGGTGGGGCCGGGGAGCTGTTTTTT; CDR3: CASSLGGAGELFF
V: TRBV4-2; J: TRBJ2-3; size: NA; D: NA; DNA: TGTGCCAGCAGATTTGGTGGGGTTAGTGGCACAGATACGCAGTATTTT; CDR3: CASRFGGVSGTDTQYF